The entry below describes one TCR beta chain. J was trimmed by 6 bases and V by 5 bases; bases with no gene match: 12. The CDR3 runs 15 residues. Germline-derived CDR1 and CDR2 are SGHTA and FQGTGA. Sequencing was performed with immunoSEQ multiplex PCR; in TCRdb, only in-frame clones are kept and a portion is missing. The sample consists of about 160,000 clones, over 80% of them appearing once. This record belongs to a study of blood T cell repertoires in COVID-19. This clonotype was sampled from a woman in her fifties or sixties with acute or convalescent COVID-19. Input material: peripheral blood. V and J are TRBV7-3 and TRBJ1-2; 7 bases match TRBD1. This CDR3 is CASSPRSTTGDGYTF. As DNA, the CDR3 is TGTGCCAGCAGCCCCCGTTCGACTACAGGGGATGGCTACACCTTC.